The clone carrying this T cell receptor (beta chain) has only a few counts. There are 16 residues in the CDR3. V gave up 1 base and J gave up 1 base; unmatched junction bases: 5. Germline V gives CDR1 MGHDK, CDR2 SYGVNS. This record comes from a study of CD8 T cells in ankylosing spondylitis. One entry per CDR3 protein results from TCRdb running MiXCR on the 5' RACE reads. The data show a few hundred thousand distinct CDR3 sequences, under 20% seen once. The TCR sequence derives from a male donor with ankylosing spondylitis or in good health (not recorded which). The chain is built from TRBV25-1 and TRBJ2-5; 8 bases agree with TRBD2. The sample consisted of blood, either unsorted or a sorted T cell fraction (not recorded which). The CDR3 bases are TGTGCCAGCAGTGAATCGGCTAGCGGGCTCCAAGAGACCCAGTACTTC. As protein: CASSESASGLQETQYF.